Listed below are T cell receptor beta chains from one sample, sequenced in a study of blood T cell repertoires in COVID-19. Libraries were prepared by immunoSEQ multiplex PCR; TCRdb keeps only in-frame clonotypes and omits some of them. The sample carries roughly 34,000 clones, around 85% recorded once. The sequencing input was peripheral blood. The receptors were gathered from an elderly woman with active or convalescent COVID-19. CDR3s include the opening cysteine and the closing phenylalanine or tryptophan.

j_call v_call cdr3_aa
TRBJ1-1 TRBV5-1 CASSLVWGGETNTEAFF
TRBJ1-2 TRBV16 CASSQRDSLPYVGYTF
TRBJ2-1 TRBV6-5 CASMSGTRNNEQFF
TRBJ2-5 TRBV3-1/TRBV3-2 CASSPFGGKETQYF
TRBJ2-7 TRBV2 CASSPGLAGGSDEQYF
TRBJ1-4 TRBV10-3 CAISRTGVNEKLFF
TRBJ1-1 TRBV6-6 CASSARQGWAFF
TRBJ2-5 TRBV3-1/TRBV3-2 CASSQEPGLGTQYF
TRBJ2-5 TRBV2 CATRRGTNQETQYF
TRBJ2-7 TRBV5-1 CASSPLGKSSYEQYF
TRBJ1-1 TRBV30 CAWSRRDNTEAFF
TRBJ1-5 TRBV7-2 CASSLHPGRAGNQPQHF
TRBJ1-4 TRBV21-1 CAGQGASNEKLFF
TRBJ2-7 TRBV12-3/TRBV12-4 CASSHRSVEQYF
TRBJ2-3 TRBV18 CASSPPSTDTQYF
TRBJ1-1 TRBV12-3/TRBV12-4 CASSFSRTEAFF
TRBJ2-1 TRBV6-1 CASSEDRGQLNEQFF
TRBJ1-4 TRBV9 CASSVATGTGYEKLFF
TRBJ2-1 TRBV18 CASSPGTVSYNEQFF
TRBJ2-5 TRBV29-1 CSVGQEQGTQYF
TRBJ1-2 TRBV11-2 CASSLDGFSGGYTF
TRBJ1-6 TRBV4-1 CASSHTGTGVGSPLHF
TRBJ2-1 TRBV11-2 CASSLGARLGFEQFF
TRBJ1-4 TRBV29-1 CSVQTGINEKLFF
TRBJ2-3 TRBV24-1 CATSDRGQGSTDTQYF
TRBJ2-7 TRBV21-1 CASSIPSIGQYF
TRBJ2-7 TRBV24-1 CAGSLRDSLCYEQYF
TRBJ2-5 TRBV28 CASGLARETQYF
TRBJ1-1 TRBV5-4 CASSSLGTRNTEAFF
TRBJ2-1 TRBV2 CASSSVLAGPPNEQFF
TRBJ2-2 TRBV7-2 CASSLFARGSAGELFF
TRBJ2-2 TRBV6-4 CATPPVTGNTGELFF
TRBJ1-2 TRBV4-1 CASSQDQGDYGYGYTF
TRBJ2-2 TRBV21-1 CAALVRGNTGELFF
TRBJ1-1 TRBV18 CASSQGQGNTEAFF
TRBJ2-7 TRBV7-6 CASSSGGRSSYEQYF
TRBJ2-2 TRBV7-3 CASSLRGSGELFF
TRBJ1-2 TRBV5-1 CASSLDWLGMGYTF
TRBJ2-1 TRBV2 CATNRDREGYNEQFF
TRBJ2-3 TRBV7-3 CASSLGGGEDTQYF
TRBJ1-1 TRBV11-2 CASRGTGGMNTEAFF
TRBJ1-5 TRBV24-1 CATSDFWRGEGHQPQHF
TRBJ2-3 TRBV19 CASSKGLAGGTDTQYF
TRBJ1-4 TRBV11-2 CASSLVGTGYVEEKLFF
TRBJ2-2 TRBV5-1 CASSLALGRGAPGELFF
TRBJ2-3 TRBV5-1 CASSPGQATDTQYF
TRBJ1-5 TRBV28 CASSMTGNNQPQHF